The 10 T cell receptor beta chains below come from one sample, sequenced in a study of T cells in Graves' hyperthyroidism and ophthalmopathy (dated by TCRdb to the late 2010s). The library was obtained by multiplex PCR. The instrument given in TCRdb is Illumina HiSeq 2000. The TCR beta CDR3 regions were amplified from the RNA transcripts. A first-round RT-PCR of the TCR CDR3 used the HTBI primer set with the Qiagen OneStep RT-PCR kit. TCRdb trimmed the raw reads at Q25, called clones with MiXCR and kept productive beta chains. Each record represents a unique CDR3 protein, reported with the most common genes and DNA among its rows. This sample comprises around 300,000 distinct CDR3 sequences, over 11% of them detected only once. Jointly, the top ten make up around 25% of the sample. Material for sequencing was blood. Source of these receptors: a woman in her thirties with Graves' hyperthyroidism.

The chain couples TRBV19 to TRBJ1-5, with no clear D. The CDR3 has 16 amino acids. V was trimmed by 3 bases and J by 0 bases, leaving 12 bases between them. The germline gives CDR1 LNHDA, CDR2 SQIVND (reference sequence). The CDR3 region is CASSMSGSASNQPQHF. Written as DNA, the CDR3 is TGTGCCAGTAGTATGTCCGGCAGCGCTAGCAATCAGCCCCAGCATTTT.

This clonotype has at least ten counts. The chain carries TRBV28 and TRBJ2-3; no firm D call. The CDR3 loop spans 16 amino acids. CDR1 and CDR2 (germline): MDHEN, SYDVKM. The germline V and J ends were trimmed by 2 bases and 0 bases, with 12 bases remaining between them. The CDR3 coding sequence is TGTGCCAGCAGTTTACTAGACCCTACTAGCACAGATACGCAGTATTTT. The encoded protein is CASSLLDPTSTDTQYF.

This clonotype has ten or more counts. The chain combines TRBV20-1 with TRBJ1-1; D is possibly TRBD1 (6 bases). The CDR3 has 13 amino acids. The ends were cut back, 7 bases at V and 0 bases at J, with 12 bases in the middle. The germline V gene has CDR1 DFQATT and CDR2 SNEGSKA (reference sequence). CDR3 region: CSEGGRMNTEAFF. CDR3 in DNA: TGCAGTGAGGGGGGCCGGATGAACACTGAAGCTTTCTTT.

This clonotype was seen repeatedly, ten times or more. The rearrangement uses TRBV10-3 and TRBJ1-1; D remains unclear. The germline CDR1 and CDR2 sequences are ENHRY and SYGVKD. This CDR3 has 14 amino acids. V was clipped by 1 base and J by 0 bases, with 6 bases between them. CDR3 DNA sequence: TGTGCCATCAGTGAGTACGGCATGAACACTGAAGCTTTCTTT. Its protein is CAISEYGMNTEAFF.

This clonotype has a handful of counts. The chain links TRBV19 to TRBJ2-3; D is unclear. Trimming stripped 2 bases from V and 0 bases from J, with 9 bases between. CDR3 length equals 15 residues. CDR1 is LNHDA and CDR2 is SQIVND in the germline V gene (reference sequence). The CDR3 protein is CASSISVKSTDTQYF. CDR3 DNA sequence: TGTGCCAGTAGTATAAGCGTGAAAAGCACAGATACGCAGTATTTT.

This clonotype was seen a few times. The V and J genes are TRBV7-6 and TRBJ2-2; maybe TRBD1 (6 bases). Germline V gene sequence: CDR1 SGHVS, CDR2 FNYEAQ. V lost 4 bases and J lost 5, with 14 bases in between. This CDR3 contains 15 residues. The CDR3 nucleotides are TGTGCCAGCAGCTCATCAGGGGTCGGAACCGGGGAGCTGTTTTTT. It yields the protein CASSSSGVGTGELFF.

V gene TRBV25-1 combines with J gene TRBJ1-1; 10 nucleotides agree with TRBD1. Germline V gene data show CDR1 as MGHDK and CDR2 as SYGVNS. The length of the CDR3 is 15 residues. V shed 5 bases and J 0 bases; nucleotides not matched to a gene: 3. CDR3 sequence: CASSRQGAMNTEAFF. The CDR3 DNA reads as TGTGCCAGCAGTAGACAGGGGGCAATGAACACTGAAGCTTTCTTT.

This clonotype has a count of ten or more. The chain employs TRBV5-5 and TRBJ2-7; perhaps TRBD1 as D (5 bases). Per the germline V gene, CDR1 is SGHKS and CDR2 is YYEKEE (reference sequence). The CDR3 has 11 amino acids. V was clipped by 5 bases and J by 5 bases, with 8 bases between them. This chain's CDR3 is CASRGHDEQYF. DNA for the CDR3: TGTGCCAGCAGGGGGCATGACGAGCAGTACTTC.

The V call is TRBV6-5, the J call TRBJ2-7; no firm D call. Germline V gene sequence: CDR1 MNHEY, CDR2 SVGAGI. This CDR3 region has 13 residues. V dropped 4 bases and J dropped 0 bases, with 7 bases sitting between them. This CDR3 reads CASSWAVSYEQYF. CDR3 nucleotide sequence: TGTGCCAGCAGTTGGGCCGTCTCCTACGAGCAGTACTTC.

V and J are TRBV30 and TRBJ1-1; D unresolved. This CDR3 comprises 15 residues. Trimming took off 0 bases at V and 1 base at J, with 12 bases between the two ends. Looked up from germline, CDR1 is GTSNPN and CDR2 is SVGIG (reference sequence). DNA for the CDR3: TGTGCCTGGAGTGTACTTGGAAGGAAGAACACTGAAGCTTTCTTT. Translation gives CAWSVLGRKNTEAFF. The whole variable domain, remainder taken from reference TRBV30 and TRBJ1-1, is SQTIHQWPATLVQPVGSPLSLECTVEGTSNPNLYWYRQAAGRGLQLLFYSVGIGQISSEVPQNLSASRPQDRQFILSSKKLLLSDSGFYLCAWSVLGRKNTEAFFGQGTRLTVV.